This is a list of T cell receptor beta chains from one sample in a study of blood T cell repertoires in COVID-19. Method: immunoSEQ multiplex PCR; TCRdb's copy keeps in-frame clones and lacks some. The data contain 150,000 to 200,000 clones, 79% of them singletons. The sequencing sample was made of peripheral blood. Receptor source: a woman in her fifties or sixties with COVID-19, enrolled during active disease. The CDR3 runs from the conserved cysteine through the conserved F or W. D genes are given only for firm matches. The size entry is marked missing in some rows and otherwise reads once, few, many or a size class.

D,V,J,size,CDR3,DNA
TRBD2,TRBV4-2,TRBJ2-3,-,CASSQGVAGGADTQYF,TGTGCCAGCAGCCAAGGGGTCGCGGGAGGGGCAGATACGCAGTATTTT
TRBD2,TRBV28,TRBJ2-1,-,CASRTTSGGADEQFF,TGTGCCAGCAGGACGACTAGCGGGGGGGCTGATGAGCAGTTCTTC
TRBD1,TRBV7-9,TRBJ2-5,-,CASSLVPGTGLGTQYF,TGTGCCAGCAGCTTAGTTCCCGGGACAGGGTTGGGGACCCAGTACTTC
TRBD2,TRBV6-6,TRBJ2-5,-,CASSYFSGGKGETQYF,TGTGCCAGCAGTTACTTTTCGGGGGGGAAGGGAGAGACCCAGTACTTC
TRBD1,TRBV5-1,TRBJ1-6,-,CASSLETGRSPLHF,TGCGCCAGCAGCTTGGAGACAGGGCGTTCACCCCTCCACTTT
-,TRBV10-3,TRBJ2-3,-,CAMGPGADTQYF,TGTGCCATGGGGCCGGGGGCAGATACGCAGTATTTT
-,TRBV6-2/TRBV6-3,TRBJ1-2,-,CASSVVRRNGYTF,TGTGCCAGCAGTGTGGTGAGGCGAAATGGCTACACCTTC
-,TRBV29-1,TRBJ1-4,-,CSVSEAGEKLFF,TGCAGCGTTTCGGAGGCGGGTGAAAAACTGTTTTTT
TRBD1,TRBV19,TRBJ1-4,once,CASSSRTGAATNEKLFF,TGTGCCAGTAGTTCTCGGACAGGCGCTGCAACTAATGAAAAACTGTTTTTT
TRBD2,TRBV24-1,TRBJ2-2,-,CATSDPSGRNTGELFF,TGTGCCACCAGTGATCCTAGCGGGAGGAACACCGGGGAGCTGTTTTTT
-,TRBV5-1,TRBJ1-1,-,CASSLAEVNTEAFF,TGCGCCAGCAGCTTGGCAGAGGTGAACACTGAAGCTTTCTTT